Listed below are T cell receptor beta chains from one sample, sequenced in a study of T cells after yellow fever vaccination. TCRdb re-analysed the 5' RACE reads in MiXCR, keeping a single row per CDR3 protein. The sample has 200,000 to 300,000 distinct CDR3 sequences; roughly 13% are singletons. Sequencing used CD4+ T cells sorted from PBMCs, obtained 45 days after the yellow fever booster vaccination. These receptors originate from a man aged 30 to 39 who received the YFV17D yellow fever vaccine. Each CDR3 is given with its conserved first and last residue. Fields, in order: J gene, D gene, clone size, V gene, CDR3 DNA, CDR3 protein. The D gene is left open where the match is weak. Clone size is shown for a subset of rows, as once, few, many or a class of expanded clone.

j_gene: TRBJ2-7; d_gene: TRBD2; abundance: NA; v_gene: TRBV5-5; CDR3nt: TGTGCCAGCAGCTCAATCCCGGGACTAGCGGGCGAGCAGTACTTC; CDR3aa: CASSSIPGLAGEQYF
j_gene: TRBJ2-5; d_gene: TRBD1; abundance: NA; v_gene: TRBV29-1; CDR3nt: TGCAGCGGGCGCAGGGGGCAAGAGACCCAGTACTTC; CDR3aa: CSGRRGQETQYF
j_gene: TRBJ2-2; d_gene: TRBD1; abundance: NA; v_gene: TRBV5-1; CDR3nt: TGCGCCAGCAGCCAAATACCCGGGACAGGGCGCGGGGAGCTGTTTTTT; CDR3aa: CASSQIPGTGRGELFF
j_gene: TRBJ2-7; d_gene: NA; abundance: NA; v_gene: TRBV6-5; CDR3nt: TGTGCCAGCAGTACCTCGATCAGTCTTCCCTACGAGCAGTACTTC; CDR3aa: CASSTSISLPYEQYF
j_gene: TRBJ2-6; d_gene: NA; abundance: few; v_gene: TRBV29-1; CDR3nt: TGCAGCGCCGAATCTGGGGCCAACGTCCTGACTTTC; CDR3aa: CSAESGANVLTF
j_gene: TRBJ2-5; d_gene: NA; abundance: NA; v_gene: TRBV18; CDR3nt: TGTGCCAGCTCAGTTATGGAGAAGCCACGAGAGACCCAGTACTTC; CDR3aa: CASSVMEKPRETQYF
j_gene: TRBJ2-6; d_gene: NA; abundance: NA; v_gene: TRBV18; CDR3nt: TGTGCCAGCTCAACTGGCTCTGTGGCCAACGTCCTGACTTTC; CDR3aa: CASSTGSVANVLTF
j_gene: TRBJ1-6; d_gene: TRBD1; abundance: NA; v_gene: TRBV7-2; CDR3nt: TGTGCCAGCAGCCAGGACAGGGCAGGGAATTCACCCCTCCACTTT; CDR3aa: CASSQDRAGNSPLHF
j_gene: TRBJ2-3; d_gene: NA; abundance: many; v_gene: TRBV5-1; CDR3nt: TGCGCCAGCAGCTTGCGGCAGGCAGATACGCAGTATTTT; CDR3aa: CASSLRQADTQYF
j_gene: TRBJ2-1; d_gene: TRBD2; abundance: few; v_gene: TRBV7-2; CDR3nt: TGTGCCAGCAGCTACACTAGCGGAGTATCCTACAATGAGCAGTTCTTC; CDR3aa: CASSYTSGVSYNEQFF
j_gene: TRBJ1-5; d_gene: TRBD1; abundance: few; v_gene: TRBV24-1; CDR3nt: TGTGCCGCCGGACAGGGGAGAAAGTATCAGCCCCAGCATTTT; CDR3aa: CAAGQGRKYQPQHF
j_gene: TRBJ2-3; d_gene: NA; abundance: NA; v_gene: TRBV5-6; CDR3nt: TGTGCCAGCAGCTCCATCGCCCGCGGGACAGATACGCAGTATTTT; CDR3aa: CASSSIARGTDTQYF
j_gene: TRBJ2-2; d_gene: TRBD2; abundance: few; v_gene: TRBV12-5; CDR3nt: TGTGCTAGCAGATTGCCGGGACTAGCGGCCACCGGGGAGCTGTTTTTT; CDR3aa: CASRLPGLAATGELFF
j_gene: TRBJ2-3; d_gene: TRBD2; abundance: NA; v_gene: TRBV4-3; CDR3nt: TGCGCCAGCAGCCAGAGACTAGCGGGAGCAGATACGCAGTATTTT; CDR3aa: CASSQRLAGADTQYF
j_gene: TRBJ2-4; d_gene: NA; abundance: NA; v_gene: TRBV18; CDR3nt: TGTGCCAGCTCACCCCCGCTTACGGACATTCAGTACTTC; CDR3aa: CASSPPLTDIQYF
j_gene: TRBJ2-1; d_gene: NA; abundance: NA; v_gene: TRBV7-9; CDR3nt: TGTGCCAGCAGCTTGCCTTATGAGCAGTTCTTC; CDR3aa: CASSLPYEQFF
j_gene: TRBJ1-4; d_gene: NA; abundance: NA; v_gene: TRBV5-1; CDR3nt: TGCGCCAGCAGCTTGCAGGGAAGGAGTGAAAAACTGTTTTTT; CDR3aa: CASSLQGRSEKLFF
j_gene: TRBJ2-7; d_gene: TRBD1; abundance: once; v_gene: TRBV5-1; CDR3nt: TGCGCCAGCAGCTTGGATAGGGACAGATACGAGCAGTACTTC; CDR3aa: CASSLDRDRYEQYF
j_gene: TRBJ1-1; d_gene: TRBD1; abundance: NA; v_gene: TRBV5-1; CDR3nt: TGCGCCAGCAGCCCGACAGGGGAAACTGAAGCTTTCTTT; CDR3aa: CASSPTGETEAFF
j_gene: TRBJ2-7; d_gene: NA; abundance: NA; v_gene: TRBV6-5; CDR3nt: TGTGCCAGCAGTTACTCCGCGAGGGGCACGGGCGAGCAGTACTTC; CDR3aa: CASSYSARGTGEQYF
j_gene: TRBJ2-5; d_gene: NA; abundance: NA; v_gene: TRBV2; CDR3nt: TGTGCCAGCAGTGGTTCGGTGACCCAGTACTTC; CDR3aa: CASSGSVTQYF
j_gene: TRBJ2-5; d_gene: NA; abundance: NA; v_gene: TRBV9; CDR3nt: TGTGCCAGCAGCGTAGAGTTCGGGTGGGAGACCCAGTACTTC; CDR3aa: CASSVEFGWETQYF
j_gene: TRBJ1-1; d_gene: NA; abundance: NA; v_gene: TRBV19; CDR3nt: TGTGCCAGTACCAAGGACGGGGATAGTACTGAAGCTTTCTTT; CDR3aa: CASTKDGDSTEAFF
j_gene: TRBJ2-7; d_gene: TRBD1; abundance: few; v_gene: TRBV25-1; CDR3nt: TGTGCCAGCAGTGAATCCCCGGGACAGGGGATCGAGCAGTACTTC; CDR3aa: CASSESPGQGIEQYF
j_gene: TRBJ2-7; d_gene: TRBD2; abundance: many; v_gene: TRBV12-3/TRBV12-4; CDR3nt: TGTGCCAGCAGCTTTAGCGGGATCTACGAGCAGTACTTC; CDR3aa: CASSFSGIYEQYF
j_gene: TRBJ2-2; d_gene: NA; abundance: NA; v_gene: TRBV29-1; CDR3nt: TGCAGCATTAACGGCGGTCCCGGGGAGCTGTTTTTT; CDR3aa: CSINGGPGELFF
j_gene: TRBJ2-3; d_gene: NA; abundance: many; v_gene: TRBV29-1; CDR3nt: TGCAGCGTTGAACCCCGGTCAATAGATACGCAGTATTTT; CDR3aa: CSVEPRSIDTQYF
j_gene: TRBJ2-1; d_gene: TRBD2; abundance: NA; v_gene: TRBV27; CDR3nt: TGTGCCAGCAGGGGCCTTGGAGCGGGGGGATACAATGAGCAGTTCTTC; CDR3aa: CASRGLGAGGYNEQFF
j_gene: TRBJ2-3; d_gene: NA; abundance: NA; v_gene: TRBV5-1; CDR3nt: TGCGCCAGCAGCTTTGAAGATACGCAGTATTTT; CDR3aa: CASSFEDTQYF
j_gene: TRBJ2-5; d_gene: TRBD2; abundance: few; v_gene: TRBV7-2; CDR3nt: TGTGCCAGCAGCTTAATAGCGGGCCAAGAGACCCAGTACTTC; CDR3aa: CASSLIAGQETQYF
j_gene: TRBJ1-1; d_gene: NA; abundance: few; v_gene: TRBV20-1; CDR3nt: TGCAGCTCCGGGGGCGCAAACACTGAAGCTTTCTTT; CDR3aa: CSSGGANTEAFF
j_gene: TRBJ2-5; d_gene: NA; abundance: many; v_gene: TRBV12-3/TRBV12-4; CDR3nt: TGTGCCAGCAGTTCACAAGCCGTGGGGGAGACCCAGTACTTC; CDR3aa: CASSSQAVGETQYF
j_gene: TRBJ2-3; d_gene: NA; abundance: few; v_gene: TRBV4-2; CDR3nt: TGTGCCAGCAGCCAAAATCCGGCCTTGGATCGTACAGATACGCAGTATTTT; CDR3aa: CASSQNPALDRTDTQYF
j_gene: TRBJ2-3; d_gene: TRBD2; abundance: few; v_gene: TRBV5-1; CDR3nt: TGCGCCAGCAGCTTACGGGCTAGCGGGAGCCACACAGATACGCAGTATTTT; CDR3aa: CASSLRASGSHTDTQYF
j_gene: TRBJ2-1; d_gene: NA; abundance: NA; v_gene: TRBV7-2; CDR3nt: TGTGCCAGCAGCTCGGCGGGTAATGAGCAGTTCTTC; CDR3aa: CASSSAGNEQFF
j_gene: TRBJ2-5; d_gene: TRBD2; abundance: few; v_gene: TRBV20-1; CDR3nt: TGCAGTGCTACCGGGACTAGCGGGATACAGACCCAGTACTTC; CDR3aa: CSATGTSGIQTQYF